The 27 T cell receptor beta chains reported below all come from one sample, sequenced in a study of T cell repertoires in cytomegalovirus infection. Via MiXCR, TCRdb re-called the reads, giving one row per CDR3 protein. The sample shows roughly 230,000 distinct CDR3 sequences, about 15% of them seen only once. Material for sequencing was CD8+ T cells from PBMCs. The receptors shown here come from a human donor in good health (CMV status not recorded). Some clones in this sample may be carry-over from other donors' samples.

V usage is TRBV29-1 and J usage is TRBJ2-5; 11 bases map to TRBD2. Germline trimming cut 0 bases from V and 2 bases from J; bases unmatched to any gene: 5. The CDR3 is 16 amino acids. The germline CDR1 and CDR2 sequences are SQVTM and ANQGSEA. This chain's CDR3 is CSVEDYRLAGQETQYF. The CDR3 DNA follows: TGCAGCGTTGAAGATTATCGACTAGCGGGGCAAGAGACCCAGTACTTC.

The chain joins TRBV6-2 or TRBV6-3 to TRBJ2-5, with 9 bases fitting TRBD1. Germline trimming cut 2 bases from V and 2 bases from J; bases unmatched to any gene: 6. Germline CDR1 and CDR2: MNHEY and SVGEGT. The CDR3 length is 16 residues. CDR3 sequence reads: CASSYRLGQGQETQYF. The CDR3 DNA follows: TGTGCCAGCAGTTACCGCCTCGGACAGGGGCAAGAGACCCAGTACTTC.

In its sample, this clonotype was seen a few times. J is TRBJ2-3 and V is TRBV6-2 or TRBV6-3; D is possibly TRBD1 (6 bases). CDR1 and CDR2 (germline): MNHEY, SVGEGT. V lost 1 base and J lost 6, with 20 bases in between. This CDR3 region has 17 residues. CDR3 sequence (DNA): TGTGCCAGCAGTTACTTCGGCCAACAGGGTTCTGGGGATACGCAGTATTTT. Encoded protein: CASSYFGQQGSGDTQYF.

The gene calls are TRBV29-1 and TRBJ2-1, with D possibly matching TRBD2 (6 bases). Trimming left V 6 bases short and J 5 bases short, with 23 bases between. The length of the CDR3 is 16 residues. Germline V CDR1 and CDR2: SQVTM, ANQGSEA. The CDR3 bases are TGCAGCGTCCTAGGTTTGGGGGGTACCCTAAACAATGAGCAGTTCTTC. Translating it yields CSVLGLGGTLNNEQFF.

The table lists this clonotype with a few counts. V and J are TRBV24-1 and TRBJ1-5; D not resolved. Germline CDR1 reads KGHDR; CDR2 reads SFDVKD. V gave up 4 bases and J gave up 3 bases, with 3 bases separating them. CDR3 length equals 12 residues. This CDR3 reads CATSEYNQPQHF. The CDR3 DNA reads TGTGCCACCAGTGAATACAATCAGCCCCAGCATTTT.

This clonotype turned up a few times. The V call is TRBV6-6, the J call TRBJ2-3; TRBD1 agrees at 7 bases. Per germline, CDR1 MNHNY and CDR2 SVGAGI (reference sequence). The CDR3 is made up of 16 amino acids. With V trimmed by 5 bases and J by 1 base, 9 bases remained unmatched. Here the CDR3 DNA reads TGTGCCAGCAGTGTGCCCAGGGGGTATCGCACAGATACGCAGTATTTT. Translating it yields CASSVPRGYRTDTQYF.

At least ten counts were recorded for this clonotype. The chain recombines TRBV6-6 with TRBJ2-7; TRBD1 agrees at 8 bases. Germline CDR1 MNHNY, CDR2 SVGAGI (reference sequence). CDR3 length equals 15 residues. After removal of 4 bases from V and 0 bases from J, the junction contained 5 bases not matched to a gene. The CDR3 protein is CASSLDRGSSYEQYF. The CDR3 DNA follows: TGTGCCAGCAGTTTAGACAGGGGCAGCTCCTACGAGCAGTACTTC.

This CDR3 reads CSVEEPGLASLRTNVLTF. The DNA for the CDR3 is TGCAGCGTTGAAGAACCGGGACTCGCGTCTCTAAGGACCAACGTCCTGACTTTC. This chain joins TRBV29-1 and TRBJ2-6; the D gene is possibly TRBD2 (6 bases). V lost 0 bases and J lost 8, with 23 bases in between. Germline values: CDR1 SQVTM, CDR2 ANQGSEA. The CDR3 length is 18 residues.

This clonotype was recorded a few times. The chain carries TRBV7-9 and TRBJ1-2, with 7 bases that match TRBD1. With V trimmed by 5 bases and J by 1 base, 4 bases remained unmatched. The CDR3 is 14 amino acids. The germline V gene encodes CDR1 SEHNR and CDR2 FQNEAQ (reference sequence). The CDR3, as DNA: TGTGCCAGCAGCATGGGGACAGTTAACTATGGCTACACCTTC. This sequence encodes CASSMGTVNYGYTF.

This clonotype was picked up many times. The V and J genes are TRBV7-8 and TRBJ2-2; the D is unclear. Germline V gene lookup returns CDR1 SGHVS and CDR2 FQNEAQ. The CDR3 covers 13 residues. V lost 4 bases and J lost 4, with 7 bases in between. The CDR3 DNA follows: TGTGCCAGCAGCTCGGACCCCACCGGGGAGCTGTTTTTT. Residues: CASSSDPTGELFF.

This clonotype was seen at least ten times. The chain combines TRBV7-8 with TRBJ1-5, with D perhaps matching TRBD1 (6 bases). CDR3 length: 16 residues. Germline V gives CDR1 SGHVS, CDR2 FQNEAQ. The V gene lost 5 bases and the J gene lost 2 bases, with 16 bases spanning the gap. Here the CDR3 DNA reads TGTGCCAGCAGCGCAACAGGGAGGGCGGGCAATCAGCCCCAGCATTTT. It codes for CASSATGRAGNQPQHF.

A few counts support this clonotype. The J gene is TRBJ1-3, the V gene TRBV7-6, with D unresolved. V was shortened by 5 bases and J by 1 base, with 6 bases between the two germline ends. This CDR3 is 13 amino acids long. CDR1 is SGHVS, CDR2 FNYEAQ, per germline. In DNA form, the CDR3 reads TGTGCCAGCAGCACTCCGTCTGGAAACACCATATATTTT. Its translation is CASSTPSGNTIYF.

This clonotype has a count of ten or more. The CDR3 here is CASSSTLSYEQYF. The DNA of the CDR3 is TGTGCCAGCAGCTCCACTCTCAGTTACGAGCAGTACTTC. This chain joins TRBV7-9 and TRBJ2-7; D unclear. This CDR3 has 13 residues. CDR1 is SEHNR and CDR2 is FQNEAQ in the germline V gene (reference sequence). The V and J ends lost 4 bases and 4 bases respectively, with 11 bases between them. The full variable domain, completed using reference TRBV7-9 and TRBJ2-7, is DTGVSQNPRHKITKRGQNVTFRCDPISEHNRLYWYRQTLGQGPEFLTYFQNEAQLEKSRLLSDRFSAERPKGSFSTLEIQRTEQGDSAMYLCASSSTLSYEQYFGPGTRLTVT.

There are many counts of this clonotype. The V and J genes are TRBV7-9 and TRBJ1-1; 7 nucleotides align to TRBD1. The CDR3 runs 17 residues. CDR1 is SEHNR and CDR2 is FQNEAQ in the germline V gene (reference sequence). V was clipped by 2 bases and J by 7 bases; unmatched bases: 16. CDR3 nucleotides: TGTGCCAGCAGCTTAACGATCGGAGACAGGGCTGACTATGAAGCTTTCTTT. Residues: CASSLTIGDRADYEAFF. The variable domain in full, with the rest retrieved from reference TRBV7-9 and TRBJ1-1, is DTGVSQNPRHKITKRGQNVTFRCDPISEHNRLYWYRQTLGQGPEFLTYFQNEAQLEKSRLLSDRFSAERPKGSFSTLEIQRTEQGDSAMYLCASSLTIGDRADYEAFFGQGTRLTVV.

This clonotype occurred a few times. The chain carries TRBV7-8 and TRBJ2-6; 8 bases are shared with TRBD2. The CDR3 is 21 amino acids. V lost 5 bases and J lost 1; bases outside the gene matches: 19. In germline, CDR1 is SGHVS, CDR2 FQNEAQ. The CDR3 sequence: CASSALRDPAGDYSGANVLTF. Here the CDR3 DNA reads TGTGCCAGCAGCGCCTTACGGGATCCAGCGGGGGACTATTCTGGGGCCAACGTCCTGACTTTC.

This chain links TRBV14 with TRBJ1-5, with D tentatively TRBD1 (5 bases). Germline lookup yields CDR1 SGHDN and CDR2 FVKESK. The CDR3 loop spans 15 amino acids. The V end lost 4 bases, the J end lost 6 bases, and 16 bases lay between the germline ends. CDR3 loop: CASSLGHGGGQPQHF. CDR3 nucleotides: TGTGCCAGCAGCCTAGGACACGGCGGCGGTCAGCCCCAGCATTTT.

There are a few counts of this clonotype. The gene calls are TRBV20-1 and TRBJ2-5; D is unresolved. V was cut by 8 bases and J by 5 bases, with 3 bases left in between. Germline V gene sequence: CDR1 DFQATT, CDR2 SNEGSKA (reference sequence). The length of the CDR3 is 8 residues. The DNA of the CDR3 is TGCAGTCAGGAGACCCAGTACTTC. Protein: CSQETQYF.

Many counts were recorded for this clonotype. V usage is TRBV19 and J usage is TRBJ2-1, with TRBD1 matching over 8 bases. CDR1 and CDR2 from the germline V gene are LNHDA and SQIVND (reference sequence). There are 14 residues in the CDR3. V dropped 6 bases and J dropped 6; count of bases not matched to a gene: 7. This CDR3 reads CASRGGQESNEQFF. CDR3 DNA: TGTGCCAGTAGAGGGGGACAGGAGAGCAATGAGCAGTTCTTC.

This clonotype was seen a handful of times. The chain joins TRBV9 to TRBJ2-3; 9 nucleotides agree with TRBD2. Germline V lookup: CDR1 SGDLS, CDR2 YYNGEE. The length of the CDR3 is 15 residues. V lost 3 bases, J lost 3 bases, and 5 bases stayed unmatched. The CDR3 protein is CASSASGVETDTQYF. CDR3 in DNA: TGTGCCAGCAGCGCTAGCGGGGTGGAAACAGATACGCAGTATTTT.

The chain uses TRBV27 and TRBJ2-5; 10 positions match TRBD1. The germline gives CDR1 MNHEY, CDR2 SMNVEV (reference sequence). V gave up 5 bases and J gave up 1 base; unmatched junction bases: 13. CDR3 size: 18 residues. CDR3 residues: CASSPGTGVLSPQETQYF. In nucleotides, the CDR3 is TGTGCCAGCAGTCCCGGGACAGGGGTTCTGTCCCCCCAAGAGACCCAGTACTTC.

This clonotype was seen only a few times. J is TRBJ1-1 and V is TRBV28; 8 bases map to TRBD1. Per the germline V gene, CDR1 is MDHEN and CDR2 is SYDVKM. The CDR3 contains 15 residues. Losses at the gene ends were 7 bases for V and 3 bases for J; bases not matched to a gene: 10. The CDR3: CASTPTQGADTEAFF. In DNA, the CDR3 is TGTGCCAGCACCCCAACGCAGGGGGCGGACACTGAAGCTTTCTTT.

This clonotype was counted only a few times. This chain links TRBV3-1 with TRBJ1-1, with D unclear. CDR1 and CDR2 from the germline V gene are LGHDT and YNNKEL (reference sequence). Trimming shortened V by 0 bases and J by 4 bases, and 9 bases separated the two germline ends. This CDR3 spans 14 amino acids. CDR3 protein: CASSQDPRLTEAFF. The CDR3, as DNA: TGTGCCAGCAGCCAAGATCCGCGGCTCACTGAAGCTTTCTTT.

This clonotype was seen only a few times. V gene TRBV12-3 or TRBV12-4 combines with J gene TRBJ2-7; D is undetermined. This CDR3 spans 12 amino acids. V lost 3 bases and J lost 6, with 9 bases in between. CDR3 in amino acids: CASSFGAREQYF. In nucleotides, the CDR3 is TGTGCCAGCAGTTTCGGAGCGCGCGAGCAGTACTTC.

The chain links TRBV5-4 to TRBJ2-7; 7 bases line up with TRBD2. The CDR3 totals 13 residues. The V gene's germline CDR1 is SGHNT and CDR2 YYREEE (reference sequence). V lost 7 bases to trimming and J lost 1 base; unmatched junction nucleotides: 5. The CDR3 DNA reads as TGTGCCAGCGGGTGGGGGGGGTCCTACGAGCAGTACTTC. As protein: CASGWGGSYEQYF. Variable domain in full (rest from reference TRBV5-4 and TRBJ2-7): ETGVTQSPTHLIKTRGQQVTLRCSSQSGHNTVSWYQQALGQGPQFIFQYYREEENGRGNFPPRFSGLQFPNYSSELNVNALELDDSALYLCASGWGGSYEQYFGPGTRLTVT.

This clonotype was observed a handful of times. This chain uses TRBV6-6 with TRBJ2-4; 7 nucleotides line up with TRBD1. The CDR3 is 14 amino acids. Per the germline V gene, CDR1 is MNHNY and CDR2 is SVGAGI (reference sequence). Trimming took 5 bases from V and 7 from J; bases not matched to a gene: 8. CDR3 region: CASSDRAPGNIQYF. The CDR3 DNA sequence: TGTGCCAGCAGTGACAGGGCCCCTGGGAACATTCAGTACTTC.

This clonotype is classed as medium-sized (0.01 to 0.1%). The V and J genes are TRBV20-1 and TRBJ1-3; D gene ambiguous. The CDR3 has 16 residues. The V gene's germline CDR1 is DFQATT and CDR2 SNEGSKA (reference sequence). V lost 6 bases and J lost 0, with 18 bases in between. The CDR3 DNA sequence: TGCAGTGCCCAGGTCGCCCCGGAGAGCTCTGGAAACACCATATATTTT. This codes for CSAQVAPESSGNTIYF.

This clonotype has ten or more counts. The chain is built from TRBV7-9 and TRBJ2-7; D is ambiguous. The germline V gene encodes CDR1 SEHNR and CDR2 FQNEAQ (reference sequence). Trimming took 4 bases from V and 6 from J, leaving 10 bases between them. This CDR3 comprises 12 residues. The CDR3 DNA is TGTGCCAGCAGCTGGCAGGCCTCCGAGCAGTACTTC. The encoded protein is CASSWQASEQYF.